The rows below give T cell receptor beta chains drawn from one sample of a study of cytomegalovirus exposure and HLA in healthy donors. Data came from immunoSEQ multiplex PCR; TCRdb stores just in-frame clones and leaves some out. The sample lists 170,000 or so clones, 80% to 85% occurring once. Input material: PBMCs. Source of these receptors: a middle-aged man in good health and CMV-seronegative. The CDR3 runs from the conserved cysteine through the conserved F or W. The D gene is left open where the match is weak. Not every row has a clone size; where given, it reads once, few, many or a size class.

clone_size,j_call,v_call,d_call,cdr3_nt,cdr3_aa
NA,TRBJ2-7,TRBV5-1,NA,TGCGCCAGCAGCATCTCAGGGACTTCTAACTACGAGCAGTACTTC,CASSISGTSNYEQYF
NA,TRBJ2-3,TRBV9,TRBD2,TGTGCCAGCAGCGTAGGGGGCGGGGGGACCTACACAGATACGCAGTATTTT,CASSVGGGGTYTDTQYF
once,TRBJ1-2,TRBV19,NA,TGTGCCAGTAGTAGGGACTTGACGGAATATGGCTACACCTTC,CASSRDLTEYGYTF
once,TRBJ1-2,TRBV7-8,NA,TGTGCCAGCAGCCTCAGTAACTATGGCTACACCTTC,CASSLSNYGYTF
NA,TRBJ2-5,TRBV28,TRBD2,TGTGCCAGCAGGCCGACCTTAGCGGGAAGAGAGACCCAGTACTTC,CASRPTLAGRETQYF
NA,TRBJ2-2,TRBV29-1,NA,TGCAGCGTTGAAGACCGGGACTTCAGCCGGGAGCTGTTTTTT,CSVEDRDFSRELFF
NA,TRBJ2-7,TRBV7-6,NA,TGTGCCAGCAGCCAGAGGGACACAAATTTTCCCTACGAGCAGTACTTC,CASSQRDTNFPYEQYF
NA,TRBJ1-1,TRBV18,NA,TGTGCCAGCTCGCAGGGCTCGGCCACTGAAGCTTTCTTT,CASSQGSATEAFF
NA,TRBJ1-5,TRBV28,NA,TGTGCCAGCAGTAAGGGGGGGCTGGGCAATCAGCCCCAGCATTTT,CASSKGGLGNQPQHF
few,TRBJ1-1,TRBV10-3,TRBD1,TGTGCCATTGGACAGGGGGAGATTTCTGAAGCTTTCTTT,CAIGQGEISEAFF
NA,TRBJ1-1,TRBV27,NA,TGTGCCAGCAGTCGGACTGTCGGGACTGAAGCTTTCTTT,CASSRTVGTEAFF
NA,TRBJ1-4,TRBV28,NA,TGTGCCAGCAGACCCGGAGGAGAAAAACTGTTTTTT,CASRPGGEKLFF
few,TRBJ1-1,TRBV7-2,NA,TGTGCCAGCAGCTTAGGCCCCCATCGGACTGAAGCTTTCTTT,CASSLGPHRTEAFF
NA,TRBJ1-5,TRBV7-8,NA,TGTGCCAGCAGCTTAGCGGCGGGCAATCAGCCCCAGCATTTT,CASSLAAGNQPQHF
NA,TRBJ2-3,TRBV11-2,NA,TGTGCCAGCAGCCCAAAGGGGTTCCCTCGCCTGGATACGCAGTATTTT,CASSPKGFPRLDTQYF
NA,TRBJ2-1,TRBV7-2,TRBD1,TGTGCCAGCAGCCCCGGGACAGGGGGATACAATGAGCAGTTCTTC,CASSPGTGGYNEQFF
NA,TRBJ1-2,TRBV4-1,NA,TGCGCCAGCAGCCAAGAAGGGCAGGGGCGGAACTATGGCTACACCTTC,CASSQEGQGRNYGYTF
NA,TRBJ2-5,TRBV28,NA,TGTGCCAGCAGCCAGACACAGGGTCGTCAGTACTTC,CASSQTQGRQYF
NA,TRBJ1-2,TRBV9,TRBD1,TGTGCCAGCAGCGGGACAGGGTACAACTATGGCTACACCTTC,CASSGTGYNYGYTF
NA,TRBJ1-3,TRBV18,NA,TGTGCCAGCTCACCAGGGACAGGAAACACCATATATTTT,CASSPGTGNTIYF
NA,TRBJ1-6,TRBV28,NA,TGTGCCAGCATCCTAGGGGGGGGAGGGACTTCACCCCTCCACTTT,CASILGGGGTSPLHF
NA,TRBJ1-2,TRBV5-1,NA,TGCGCCAGCAGCCAATACAGGAATGGCCCGGGCTACACCTTC,CASSQYRNGPGYTF